These 5 T cell receptor beta chains were sequenced from one sample in a study of blood T cell repertoires in COVID-19. Clones were sequenced by immunoSEQ multiplex PCR, and TCRdb holds only the in-frame ones, with some missing. The sample yields under 60,000 clones, 82% seen once. Material for sequencing was peripheral blood. These receptor sequences come from a man aged 40-49 years with acute or convalescent COVID-19.

The chain joins TRBV6-4 to TRBJ1-5; 7 positions match TRBD1. Germline loops: CDR1 MRHNA, CDR2 SNTAGT. This CDR3 comprises 20 residues. The ends lost 7 bases at V and 5 bases at J; junction bases unmatched: 26. The CDR3 DNA reads as TGTGCCAGCATGTATTACAATGGATTCGTGACAGGGTACTTCCATCAGCCCCAGCATTTT. Amino acid sequence: CASMYYNGFVTGYFHQPQHF.

The V and J genes are TRBV14 and TRBJ1-1, with 10 bases lining up with TRBD1. J gave up 4 bases and V 6 bases, and 8 bases lay outside the gene matches. This CDR3 comprises 15 residues. Germline V gives CDR1 SGHDN, CDR2 FVKESK. The chain's CDR3 is CASRRDRGLATEAFF. CDR3 sequence (DNA): TGTGCCAGCAGGCGGGACAGGGGACTGGCCACTGAAGCTTTCTTT. Based on the CDR3 plus reference TRBV14 and TRBJ1-1, the full variable domain is EAGVTQFPSHSVIEKGQTVTLRCDPISGHDNLYWYRRVMGKEIKFLLHFVKESKQDESGMPNNRFLAERTGGTYSTLKVQPAELEDSGVYFCASRRDRGLATEAFFGQGTRLTVV.

The V call is TRBV7-2, the J call TRBJ2-5; TRBD2 matches at 8 bases. Germline V CDR1 and CDR2: SGHTA, FQGNSA. The V segment lost 4 bases and the J segment 4 bases; nucleotides outside the gene matches: 11. CDR3 length equals 16 residues. CDR3 coding DNA: TGTGCCAGCAGCTCGGTAGCGGGGAAGGGGGGAGAGACCCAGTACTTC. As protein: CASSSVAGKGGETQYF.

This chain uses TRBV18 with TRBJ1-1; no definite D call. The CDR3 loop spans 13 amino acids. Germline values: CDR1 KGHSH, CDR2 LQKENI. The V end lost 2 bases, the J end lost 0 bases, and 4 bases lay between the germline ends. CDR3: CASSPGLNTEAFF. CDR3 coding DNA: TGTGCCAGCTCACCAGGGCTGAACACTGAAGCTTTCTTT.

The chain is built from TRBV30 and TRBJ2-7; TRBD1 is a possible D gene (5 bases). V was shortened by 2 bases and J by 4 bases, with 9 bases between the two germline ends. The CDR3 is made up of 12 amino acids. Germline assignment: CDR1 GTSNPN and CDR2 SVGIG (reference sequence). CDR3 amino acids: CAWSPGIYEQYF. The CDR3 nucleotides read TGTGCCTGGAGTCCAGGGATTTACGAGCAGTACTTC.